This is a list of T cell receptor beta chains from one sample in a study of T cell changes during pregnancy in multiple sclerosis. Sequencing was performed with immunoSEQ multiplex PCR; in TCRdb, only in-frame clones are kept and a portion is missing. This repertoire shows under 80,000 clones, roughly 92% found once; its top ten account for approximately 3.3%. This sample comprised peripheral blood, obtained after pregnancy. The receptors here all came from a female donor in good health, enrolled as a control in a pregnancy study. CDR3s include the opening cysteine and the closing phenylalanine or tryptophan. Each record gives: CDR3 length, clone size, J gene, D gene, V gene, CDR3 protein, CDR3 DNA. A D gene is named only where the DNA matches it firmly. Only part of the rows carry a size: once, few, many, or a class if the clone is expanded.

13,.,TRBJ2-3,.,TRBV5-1,CASSFGGGDTQYF,TGCGCCAGCAGCTTTGGCGGGGGCGATACGCAGTATTTT
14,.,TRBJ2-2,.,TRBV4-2,CASSQAVQNGELFF,TGTGCCAGCAGCCAAGCCGTTCAGAACGGGGAGCTGTTTTTT
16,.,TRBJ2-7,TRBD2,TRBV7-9,CASSLNLGTRGYEQYF,TGTGCCAGCAGCTTAAACCTGGGGACTAGAGGCTACGAGCAGTACTTC
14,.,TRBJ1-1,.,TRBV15,CATSREGGGAEAFF,TGTGCCACCAGCAGAGAGGGGGGGGGAGCTGAAGCTTTCTTT
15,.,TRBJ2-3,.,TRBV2,CASSPGVSSTDTQYF,TGTGCCAGCAGCCCGGGGGTCTCTAGCACAGATACGCAGTATTTT
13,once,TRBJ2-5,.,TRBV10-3,CAIRGTGVETQYF,TGTGCCATCAGGGGAACGGGAGTAGAGACCCAGTACTTC
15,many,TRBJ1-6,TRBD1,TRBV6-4,CASSDSEGASSPLHF,TGTGCCAGCAGTGACTCAGAGGGGGCTAGCTCACCCCTCCACTTT
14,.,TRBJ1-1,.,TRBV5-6,CASSLADLNTEAFF,TGTGCCAGCAGCTTAGCCGACTTGAACACTGAAGCTTTCTTT
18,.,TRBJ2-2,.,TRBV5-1,CASSLAVYKLGSTGELFF,TGCGCCAGCAGCTTGGCTGTCTACAAACTAGGATCCACCGGGGAGCTGTTTTTT
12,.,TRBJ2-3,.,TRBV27,CASSPSTDTQYF,TGTGCCAGCAGTCCCTCCACAGATACGCAGTATTTT
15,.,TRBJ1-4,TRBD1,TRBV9,CASSVGDRAAEKLFF,TGTGCCAGCAGCGTAGGGGACAGGGCTGCCGAAAAACTGTTTTTT
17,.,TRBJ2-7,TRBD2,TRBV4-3,CASSQDRTSGSSYEQYF,TGCGCCAGCAGCCAAGATCGGACTAGCGGGAGCTCCTACGAGCAGTACTTC
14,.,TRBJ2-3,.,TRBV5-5,CASSLGQPADTQYF,TGTGCCAGCAGCTTGGGACAACCAGCAGATACGCAGTATTTT
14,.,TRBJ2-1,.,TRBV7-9,CASSFLASSHEQFF,TGTGCCAGCAGCTTTTTGGCTAGCTCTCACGAGCAGTTCTTC
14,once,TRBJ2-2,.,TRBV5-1,CASSLNRNTGELFF,TGCGCCAGCAGCTTGAACAGAAACACCGGGGAGCTGTTTTTT
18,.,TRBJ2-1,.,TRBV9,CASSVPRAGPPSYNEQFF,TGTGCCAGCAGCGTACCGAGGGCGGGTCCCCCCTCCTACAATGAGCAGTTCTTC
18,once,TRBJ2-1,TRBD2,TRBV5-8,CASSNPSGRAHSYNEQFF,TGTGCCAGCAGCAACCCTAGCGGGAGGGCCCACTCCTACAATGAGCAGTTCTTC
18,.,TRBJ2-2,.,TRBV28,CASSLFPLTSLSTGELFF,TGTGCCAGCAGCTTATTCCCCCTTACCTCTCTGAGCACCGGGGAGCTGTTTTTT
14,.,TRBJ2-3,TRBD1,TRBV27,CASRQQGATDTQYF,TGTGCCAGCCGTCAACAGGGGGCCACAGATACGCAGTATTTT
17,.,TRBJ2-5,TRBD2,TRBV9,CASSALAGGPFGETQYF,TGTGCCAGCAGCGCACTAGCGGGAGGGCCGTTCGGGGAGACCCAGTACTTC